Listed here are 19 T cell receptor beta chains from one sample, sequenced in a study of blood T cell repertoires in COVID-19. Clones were read by immunoSEQ multiplex PCR, and TCRdb kept only the in-frame ones, dropping some. Of about 150,000 clones detected, 80% to 90% appear once; the ten largest clones hold 9.8%. The sample taken for sequencing was peripheral blood. The receptors originated from a woman aged 50 to 65 with acute or convalescent COVID-19.

This clone was seen a single time. This chain links TRBV2 with TRBJ2-2; TRBD1 agrees at 8 bases. Germline V CDR1 and CDR2: SNHLY, FYNNEI. The CDR3 spans 14 residues. V gave up 6 bases and J gave up 6 bases; unmatched junction bases: 6. The CDR3 spells CASRETGVAGELFF. The CDR3 DNA follows: TGTGCCAGCAGGGAGACAGGGGTGGCCGGGGAGCTGTTTTTT.

V and J are TRBV7-3 and TRBJ2-7, with 9 bases that match TRBD1. This CDR3 spans 15 amino acids. Germline assignment: CDR1 SGHTA and CDR2 FQGTGA. J gave up 3 bases and V 6 bases, and 9 bases lay outside the gene matches. The CDR3 DNA reads as TGTGCCAGCAGTCAATTCGGGGGACAGGGCTACGAGCAGTACTTC. It codes for CASSQFGGQGYEQYF.

This clone was observed a single time. This rearrangement joins TRBV5-1 to TRBJ2-7; 8 positions match TRBD1. Trimming cost V 0 bases and J 6 bases; bases outside gene matches: 5. The length of the CDR3 is 14 residues. CDR1 and CDR2 from the germline V gene are SGHRS and YFSETQ. CDR3: CASSLAQGAIEQYF. The DNA for the CDR3 is TGCGCCAGCAGCTTGGCGCAGGGGGCTATCGAGCAGTACTTC.

This rearrangement joins TRBV5-1 to TRBJ2-7, with TRBD1 matching over 7 bases. V shed 0 bases, J shed 6 bases, and the junction held 9 bases outside the gene matches. The CDR3 loop spans 15 amino acids. Germline-derived CDR1 and CDR2 are SGHRS and YFSETQ. CDR3 residues: CASSLVGGSESEQYF. The CDR3 DNA follows: TGCGCCAGCAGCTTGGTAGGGGGCTCTGAAAGCGAGCAGTACTTC.

The chain combines TRBV9 with TRBJ2-7, with D perhaps matching TRBD2 (6 bases). The germline CDR1 and CDR2 sequences are SGDLS and YYNGEE. V dropped 0 bases and J dropped 0 bases, with 13 bases sitting between them. The CDR3 sequence is 16 residues long. The CDR3 loop reads CASSVGGSGTSYEQYF. The CDR3 DNA sequence: TGTGCCAGCAGCGTAGGGGGTAGCGGAACCTCCTACGAGCAGTACTTC.

V usage is TRBV3-1 (or the pseudogene TRBV3-2) and J usage is TRBJ1-1; TRBD1 is a possible D gene (6 bases). The CDR3 is made up of 14 amino acids. Germline loops: CDR1 LGHDT, CDR2 YNNKEL (reference sequence). V lost 7 bases, J lost 1 base, and 13 bases lay in between. The CDR3 spells CASTRGGQNTEAFF. The CDR3 nucleotides are TGTGCCAGCACCCGGGGGGGGCAGAACACTGAAGCTTTCTTT.

This clone has only one observation. A junction end diverges from the germline sequence, so it may reflect a read error. The CDR3 DNA reads TGTGCCAGCAGACCCTCCGGGGGGCGGAATTCACCCCCCCACTTT. Residues: CASRPSGGRNSPPHF. The chain is built from TRBV11-2 and TRBJ1-6; D is possibly TRBD1 (6 bases). Germline CDR1 is SGHAT and CDR2 is FQNNGV. This CDR3 is built from 15 residues.

This chain links TRBV4-2 with TRBJ1-4; 7 bases are shared with TRBD1. The J segment lost 2 bases and the V segment lost 0 bases, leaving 12 bases of the junction unmatched. The length of the CDR3 is 19 residues. CDR1 and CDR2 (germline): LGHNA, YNFKEQ. CDR3 region: CASSQDYLRGQWTNEKLFF. In nucleotides, the CDR3 is TGTGCCAGCAGCCAAGATTATTTAAGGGGGCAGTGGACTAATGAAAAACTGTTTTTT.

V gene TRBV28 combines with J gene TRBJ1-4; 7 bases line up with TRBD1. The CDR3 runs 17 residues. J lost 5 bases, V lost 4 bases, and 13 bases had no gene match. Germline V lookup: CDR1 MDHEN, CDR2 SYDVKM. The CDR3 protein is CASSSDTTGTVNEKLFF. CDR3 in DNA: TGTGCCAGCAGTTCCGACACCACCGGGACAGTAAATGAAAAACTGTTTTTT.

The chain employs TRBV9 and TRBJ1-2, with D unclear. Trimming took 4 bases from V and 8 from J, leaving 6 bases between them. Germline loops: CDR1 SGDLS, CDR2 YYNGEE. CDR3 size: 10 residues. In DNA form, the CDR3 reads TGTGCCAGCAGCCCTCCCGGCTACACCTTC. Translation gives CASSPPGYTF.

V usage is TRBV18 and J usage is TRBJ2-7; TRBD1 might be the D (5 bases). Germline V gene sequence: CDR1 KGHSH, CDR2 LQKENI. CDR3 length: 15 amino acids. V lost 2 bases, J lost 5 bases, and 16 bases lay in between. CDR3 loop: CASSPASGPWNEQYF. Here the CDR3 DNA reads TGTGCCAGCTCACCAGCCTCAGGGCCTTGGAACGAGCAGTACTTC. Full variable domain (rest looked up from reference TRBV18 and TRBJ2-7): NAGVMQNPRHLVRRRGQEARLRCSPMKGHSHVYWYRQLPEEGLKFMVYLQKENIIDESGMPKERFSAEFPKEGPSILRIQQVVRGDSAAYFCASSPASGPWNEQYFGPGTRLTVT.

This clone was counted a few times. The genes are TRBV7-9 and TRBJ2-7; TRBD1 agrees at 7 bases. With V trimmed by 5 bases and J by 5 bases, 6 bases remained unmatched. This CDR3 region has 13 residues. The germline V gene encodes CDR1 SEHNR and CDR2 FQNEAQ (reference sequence). The CDR3 spells CASSDRVGDEQYF. In DNA, the CDR3 is TGTGCCAGCAGCGACAGGGTCGGGGACGAGCAGTACTTC.

This chain connects TRBV7-6 to TRBJ2-2; 7 bases match TRBD2. V gave up 5 bases and J gave up 3 bases; unmatched junction bases: 6. CDR1 is SGHVS and CDR2 is FNYEAQ in the germline V gene. There are 15 residues in the CDR3. Here the CDR3 reads CASSLGTTYTGELFF. The CDR3 DNA reads TGTGCCAGCAGCCTAGGGACTACTTACACCGGGGAGCTGTTTTTT.

V usage is TRBV28 and J usage is TRBJ1-2, with a tentative D call TRBD1 (6 bases). Deletions cut 3 bases from V and 8 bases from J, with 19 bases between. CDR3 size: 15 residues. Germline CDR1 and CDR2: MDHEN and SYDVKM. The CDR3 reads CASSLGAAGVEGYTF. The CDR3 DNA is TGTGCCAGCAGTTTGGGAGCCGCAGGGGTAGAAGGCTACACCTTC.

The CDR3 here is CASSFRAGLVSGETQYF. CDR3 coding DNA: TGTGCCAGCAGCTTCCGGGCAGGACTTGTGTCGGGAGAGACCCAGTACTTC. The J gene is TRBJ2-5, the V gene TRBV5-8; possibly TRBD2 for D (5 bases). Germline V gene sequence: CDR1 SGHTS, CDR2 YDEGEE. The ends were cut back, 2 bases at V and 4 bases at J, with 21 bases in the middle. The CDR3 covers 17 residues.

The DNA for the CDR3 is TGTGCCAGCTCACGGGGTGGCGGAGGCAAAAACATTCAGTACTTC. Protein sequence: CASSRGGGGKNIQYF. V and J are TRBV18 and TRBJ2-4; perhaps TRBD2 as D (5 bases). V was cut by 4 bases and J by 3 bases, with 13 bases left in between. This CDR3 region has 15 residues. The V gene's germline CDR1 is KGHSH and CDR2 LQKENI.

The chain employs TRBV5-1 and TRBJ2-3; 8 nucleotides match TRBD1. With 2 bases clipped from V and 4 bases from J, the junction kept 6 bases outside the gene matches. Germline CDR1 is SGHRS and CDR2 is YFSETQ. The CDR3 loop spans 15 amino acids. Written as DNA, the CDR3 is TGCGCCAGCAGCTTAAGGACAGGGAGTGCAGATACGCAGTATTTT. Translation: CASSLRTGSADTQYF.

The J gene is TRBJ1-6, the V gene TRBV7-9; 7 bases fit TRBD1. The CDR3 is 15 residues long. From germline, CDR1 is SEHNR and CDR2 FQNEAQ (reference sequence). J lost 10 bases, V lost 1 base, and 7 bases had no gene match. The CDR3 DNA sequence: TGTGCCAGCAGCTTAGGACAGGGTTATGGATCACCCCTCCACTTT. This encodes CASSLGQGYGSPLHF.

V is TRBV3-1 (or the pseudogene TRBV3-2) and J is TRBJ2-3; 15 bases match TRBD2. The germline V gene has CDR1 LGHDT and CDR2 YNNKEL (reference sequence). V lost 4 bases and J lost 7; bases outside the gene matches: 9. The length of the CDR3 is 17 residues. The CDR3 DNA follows: TGTGCCAGCAGCCCGGGCCAGGGGACTAGCGGGGGGAATACGCAGTATTTT. Its protein is CASSPGQGTSGGNTQYF.